The source of this T cell receptor beta chain is a study of memory CD4+ T cells and cytomegalovirus serostatus. The overall study: This sample comes from healthy Belgian adults, roughly nine CMV seropositive, roughly 22 seronegative. Study-level points and caveats: Of 150 to 200 reported CMV TCRbeta sequences, 60 to 85 were found in memory CD4+ repertoires.

V lost 2 bases, J lost 2 bases, and 6 bases stayed unmatched. The CDR3 is made up of 15 amino acids. In germline, CDR1 is WNHNN, CDR2 SYGVQD (reference sequence). Single viable CD3+CD4+CD8-CD45RO+ cells were sorted as the memory CD4+ T cells. Serum IgG to CMV pp150, pp28, p38 and p52 defined serostatus. Total CD4+ T cells were enriched by CD4 positive selection. On this clone: Antigen specificity is unknown.

Generated by immunoSEQ multiplex PCR, the TCRdb table keeps only in-frame clones and is missing some. The top ten hold 0.75% to 0.9% of the sample, which has 50,000 to 65,000 clones, roughly 80% seen once. The material sequenced was memory CD4+ T cells from blood. The genes are TRBV10-1 and TRBJ2-7; the match to TRBD1 covers 7 bases. The clonotype originates from an adult in good health and CMV-seronegative. CDR3 bases: TGCGCCAGCAGTGAGAAGCAGGGGGTGACCTACGAGCAGTACTTC. This codes for CASSEKQGVTYEQYF.